Below, 28 T cell receptor beta chains from the same sample are listed, as sequenced in a study of CD8 T cells in Susac syndrome. Random hexamers served to reverse transcribe about 0.45 to 1 ug RNA. MiXCR was run by TCRdb on the immunoSEQ multiplex PCR reads, yielding one entry per CDR3 protein. The table shows 150,000 to 200,000 distinct CDR3 sequences, with approximately 94% occurring only once. Sequences were obtained from CD4+ T cells from PBMCs. The receptors were gathered from a human donor with multiple sclerosis.

The chain employs TRBV12-3 or TRBV12-4 and TRBJ2-7; a possible D gene is TRBD1 (6 bases). This CDR3 has 11 amino acids. V was shortened by 10 bases and J by 4 bases, with 11 bases between the two germline ends. The CDR3 DNA reads as TGTGCCACTGCGCAGGGGTACGAGCAGTACTTC. Translating it yields CATAQGYEQYF.

This chain uses TRBV20-1 with TRBJ2-3; D is unresolved. V was shortened by 0 bases and J by 1 base, with 8 bases between the two germline ends. The CDR3 extends over 14 amino acids. Germline values: CDR1 DFQATT, CDR2 SNEGSKA (reference sequence). CDR3 sequence (DNA): TGCAGTGCTAGAGATGTTAGGGGCACAGATACGCAGTATTTT. This gives the protein CSARDVRGTDTQYF.

The chain joins TRBV18 to TRBJ1-2; TRBD1 matches 9 bases. Unmatched junction bases numbered 15, after V lost 5 bases and J lost 8 bases. In germline, CDR1 is KGHSH, CDR2 LQKENI. The CDR3 runs 16 residues. The CDR3 DNA is TGTGCCAGCTCAACGGTACAGGGGGCTGTAATGAAAGGCTACACCTTC. This sequence encodes CASSTVQGAVMKGYTF.

The chain recombines TRBV7-2 with TRBJ2-7, with a possible D match to TRBD1 (6 bases). This CDR3 is built from 14 residues. Looked up from germline, CDR1 is SGHTA and CDR2 is FQGNSA. Between the trimmed V and J ends, which lost 6 bases and 4 bases, there was a span of 16 bases. The CDR3 spells CASRPGRGRYEQYF. The CDR3 DNA reads TGTGCCAGCAGACCTGGCAGGGGCAGGTACGAGCAGTACTTC. Together with reference TRBV7-2 and TRBJ2-7, the CDR3 gives the full variable domain: GAGVSQSPSNKVTEKGKDVELRCDPISGHTALYWYRQSLGQGLEFLIYFQGNSAPDKSGLPSDRFSAERTGGSVSTLTIQRTQQEDSAVYLCASRPGRGRYEQYFGPGTRLTVT.

The chain uses TRBV25-1 and TRBJ2-7; D uncertain. Trimming left V 4 bases short and J 6 bases short, with 10 bases between. The length of the CDR3 is 12 residues. Germline V gene lookup returns CDR1 MGHDK and CDR2 SYGVNS. CDR3 in DNA: TGTGCCAGCAGTGTATGGGCCGGCGAGCAGTACTTC. This translates into CASSVWAGEQYF.

This chain uses TRBV20-1 with TRBJ2-7, with 11 bases that match TRBD2. Trimming cost V 6 bases and J 2 bases; bases outside gene matches: 12. The CDR3 has 16 amino acids. Germline V CDR1 and CDR2: DFQATT, SNEGSKA (reference sequence). CDR3 bases: TGCAGTGCCCAAAGCGGGACTAGCGGACTCGCCTACGAGCAGTACTTC. Its protein product is CSAQSGTSGLAYEQYF.

V is TRBV10-3 and J is TRBJ2-1; TRBD1 agrees at 9 bases. Germline V gene sequence: CDR1 ENHRY, CDR2 SYGVKD. The V segment lost 6 bases and the J segment 6 bases; nucleotides outside the gene matches: 6. CDR3 length equals 14 residues. DNA for the CDR3: TGTGCCATCAGGCCAGCGACAGGGGGCAATGAGCAGTTCTTC. Amino acid sequence: CAIRPATGGNEQFF.

This chain joins TRBV5-1 and TRBJ1-1; 7 bases map to TRBD1. V shed 0 bases and J 0 bases; nucleotides not matched to a gene: 2. The CDR3 contains 15 residues. Germline V gene data show CDR1 as SGHRS and CDR2 as YFSETQ. In DNA form, the CDR3 reads TGCGCCAGCAGCTTGGCCGGGACAGTGAACACTGAAGCTTTCTTT. As protein: CASSLAGTVNTEAFF.

The CDR3 DNA is TGTGCCAGCTCACCCCCGGGGGGAGAAGGTTACGAGCAGTACTTC. It yields the protein CASSPPGGEGYEQYF. The J gene is TRBJ2-7, the V gene TRBV18, with TRBD2 identical over 7 bases. CDR3 length: 15 residues. J gave up 4 bases and V 3 bases, and 9 bases lay outside the gene matches. In germline, CDR1 is KGHSH, CDR2 LQKENI.

This rearrangement joins TRBV7-9 to TRBJ2-5; TRBD1 aligns across 8 bases. The length of the CDR3 is 16 residues. CDR1 is SEHNR, CDR2 FQNEAQ, per germline (reference sequence). After removal of 5 bases from V and 2 bases from J, the junction contained 10 bases not matched to a gene. Here the CDR3 reads CASSGQGRGLQETQYF. The CDR3 bases are TGTGCCAGCAGCGGACAGGGCCGGGGTTTGCAAGAGACCCAGTACTTC.

This clonotype was counted a few times. J is TRBJ2-7 and V is TRBV5-1; 8 bases line up with TRBD1. The length of the CDR3 is 15 residues. The trim removed 2 bases at V and 4 bases at J, leaving 8 bases unmatched. The germline CDR1 and CDR2 sequences are SGHRS and YFSETQ. The DNA for the CDR3 is TGCGCCAGCAGCTTCGGACAGGGTGAGAGATACGAGCAGTACTTC. It specifies CASSFGQGERYEQYF.

The J gene is TRBJ2-7, the V gene TRBV9; D is undetermined. The V end lost 0 bases, the J end lost 2 bases, and 9 bases lay between the germline ends. From germline, CDR1 is SGDLS and CDR2 YYNGEE. CDR3 size: 14 residues. The CDR3 nucleotides are TGTGCCAGCAGCGTAGGAGTACCTCCCTACGAGCAGTACTTC. Translation: CASSVGVPPYEQYF.

The chain couples TRBV4-2 to TRBJ1-1, with D possibly TRBD1 on 6 matching bases. The V end lost 4 bases, the J end lost 5 bases, and 17 bases lay between the germline ends. CDR3 length: 15 amino acids. Per germline, CDR1 LGHNA and CDR2 YNFKEQ. This CDR3 reads CASSRPGQGATEAFF. For the CDR3, the DNA is TGTGCCAGCAGCCGACCGGGACAAGGGGCTACTGAAGCTTTCTTT.

The V call is TRBV13, the J call TRBJ2-7; D possibly corresponds to TRBD1 (7 bases). CDR1 and CDR2 (germline): PRHDT, FYEKMQ (reference sequence). The CDR3 covers 14 residues. V lost 5 bases, J lost 4 bases, and 15 bases lay in between. The CDR3 DNA sequence: TGTGCCAGCAGCCCTCGGGCAGGGGGGTACGAGCAGTACTTC. It encodes CASSPRAGGYEQYF.

This clonotype was seen a single time. The CDR3 spells CASSRPQRNTEAFF. The CDR3 DNA reads TGTGCCAGCAGCCGACCCCAAAGGAACACTGAAGCTTTCTTT. The V call is TRBV13, the J call TRBJ1-1, with no clear D. V was pared by 5 bases and J by 1 base, with 11 bases between. This CDR3 region has 14 residues. Germline-derived CDR1 and CDR2 are PRHDT and FYEKMQ (reference sequence).

The chain links TRBV4-1 to TRBJ2-1, with D possibly being TRBD2 (5 bases). Looked up from germline, CDR1 is MGHRA and CDR2 is YSYEKL. Trimming cost V 6 bases and J 3 bases, with 9 bases left between them. CDR3 length: 13 amino acids. In DNA form, the CDR3 reads TGCGCCAGCAGTTCCGGGGACTACAATGAGCAGTTCTTC. Translation gives CASSSGDYNEQFF.

V gene TRBV29-1 combines with J gene TRBJ1-1; D call uncertain. This CDR3 is 12 amino acids long. The germline gives CDR1 SQVTM, CDR2 ANQGSEA. Trimming shortened V by 4 bases and J by 1 base, and 7 bases separated the two germline ends. The CDR3 region has the DNA TGCAGCGTTGCCCAGACGAACACTGAAGCTTTCTTT. Translating gives CSVAQTNTEAFF.

The chain has TRBV10-3 and TRBJ2-5; the match to TRBD1 covers 8 bases. Germline values: CDR1 ENHRY, CDR2 SYGVKD. V lost 6 bases and J lost 4; bases outside the gene matches: 7. This CDR3 region has 14 residues. CDR3 residues: CAISPGQGAETQYF. The CDR3 DNA reads TGTGCCATCAGCCCCGGACAGGGAGCAGAGACCCAGTACTTC.

This clonotype was observed a single time. The chain combines TRBV2 with TRBJ2-1; possible D gene TRBD1, 6 bases. Germline V gene sequence: CDR1 SNHLY, CDR2 FYNNEI. Trimming took off 3 bases at V and 4 bases at J, with 10 bases between the two ends. CDR3 length equals 14 residues. CDR3 sequence reads: CASSENREYNEQFF. The CDR3 nucleotides read TGTGCCAGCAGTGAGAACAGGGAGTACAATGAGCAGTTCTTC.

The CDR3 nucleotides read TGCGCCAGCAGCAAGGACAGGGGAAACTACGAGCAGTACTTC. Protein product: CASSKDRGNYEQYF. The genes are TRBV5-1 and TRBJ2-7, with TRBD1 identical over 9 bases. V lost 4 bases to trimming and J lost 3 bases; unmatched junction nucleotides: 5. CDR1 and CDR2 (germline): SGHRS, YFSETQ. This CDR3 has 14 amino acids. The full variable domain, rest sourced from reference TRBV5-1 and TRBJ2-7, is KAGVTQTPRYLIKTRGQQVTLSCSPISGHRSVSWYQQTPGQGLQFLFEYFSETQRNKGNFPGRFSGRQFSNSRSEMNVSTLELGDSALYLCASSKDRGNYEQYFGPGTRLTVT.

The rearrangement uses TRBV25-1 and TRBJ1-3; 7 positions agree with TRBD1. With V trimmed by 8 bases and J by 2 bases, 12 bases remained unmatched. This CDR3 is 16 amino acids long. Germline lookup yields CDR1 MGHDK and CDR2 SYGVNS. The CDR3 protein is CASSRTGSGPGNTIYF. DNA for the CDR3: TGTGCCAGCTCTCGGACAGGCTCAGGCCCTGGAAACACCATATATTTT.

The chain joins TRBV29-1 to TRBJ2-5; TRBD2 matches 15 bases. The length of the CDR3 is 16 residues. CDR1 and CDR2 from the germline V gene are SQVTM and ANQGSEA. With V trimmed by 1 base and J by 2 bases, 2 bases remained unmatched. DNA for the CDR3: TGCAGCGTTGAAGGGACTAGCGGGAGGGCACAAGAGACCCAGTACTTC. Its translation: CSVEGTSGRAQETQYF. The entire variable domain, with the rest obtained from reference TRBV29-1 and TRBJ2-5, is as follows: SAVISQKPSRDICQRGTSLTIQCQVDSQVTMMFWYRQQPGQSLTLIATANQGSEATYESGFVIDKFPISRPNLTFSTLTVSNMSPEDSSIYLCSVEGTSGRAQETQYFGPGTRLLVL.

This chain links TRBV3-1 with TRBJ1-1, with 8 positions matching TRBD1. From germline, CDR1 is LGHDT and CDR2 YNNKEL (reference sequence). CDR3 size: 14 residues. V lost 4 bases, J lost 9 bases, and 10 bases stayed unmatched. The DNA of the CDR3 is TGTGCCAGCAGCCCCAGCCGGGACAGGACACAAGCTTTCTTT. Translated, it gives CASSPSRDRTQAFF.

This chain links TRBV20-1 with TRBJ2-3; D is perhaps TRBD2 (6 bases). The V end lost 4 bases, the J end lost 0 bases, and 14 bases lay between the germline ends. The germline V gene has CDR1 DFQATT and CDR2 SNEGSKA (reference sequence). This CDR3 comprises 15 residues. The CDR3 region is CSATQGGPSTDTQYF. In DNA, the CDR3 is TGCAGTGCTACCCAAGGAGGGCCGAGCACAGATACGCAGTATTTT.

The chain's CDR3 is CASSRRGGYDNEQFF. The DNA of the CDR3 is TGTGCCAGCAGCCGGAGAGGGGGCTACGACAATGAGCAGTTCTTC. The V call is TRBV7-9, the J call TRBJ2-1; 7 bases line up with TRBD1. The junction had 9 bases not matched to a gene; V was cut back by 5 bases and J by 5 bases. Germline-derived CDR1 and CDR2 are SEHNR and FQNEAQ (reference sequence). The CDR3 sequence is 15 residues long.

This clonotype was detected once. The rearrangement joins TRBV6-6 to TRBJ1-6; 10 positions agree with TRBD1. Trimming cost V 8 bases and J 6 bases; bases outside gene matches: 4. The CDR3 contains 14 residues. Germline CDR1 MNHNY, CDR2 SVGAGI (reference sequence). The CDR3 nucleotides are TGTGCCAGCGGCAGGGACAGGGGTAATTCACCCCTCCACTTT. Its translation is CASGRDRGNSPLHF.

V is TRBV7-3 and J is TRBJ1-6; no clear D gene. The CDR3 totals 15 residues. Trimming took off 3 bases at V and 7 bases at J, with 13 bases between the two ends. CDR1 is SGHTA, CDR2 FQGTGA, per germline. CDR3 loop: CASSFNGSPNSPLHF. CDR3 in DNA: TGTGCCAGCAGCTTTAATGGATCGCCCAATTCACCCCTCCACTTT.

The chain uses TRBV20-1 and TRBJ1-4, with 9 bases aligning to TRBD1. The CDR3 covers 15 residues. The germline V gene encodes CDR1 DFQATT and CDR2 SNEGSKA (reference sequence). The V segment lost 6 bases and the J segment 2 bases; nucleotides outside the gene matches: 7. CDR3 residues: CSAEDRGETNEKLFF. DNA of the CDR3: TGCAGTGCCGAGGACAGGGGAGAGACTAATGAAAAACTGTTTTTT.